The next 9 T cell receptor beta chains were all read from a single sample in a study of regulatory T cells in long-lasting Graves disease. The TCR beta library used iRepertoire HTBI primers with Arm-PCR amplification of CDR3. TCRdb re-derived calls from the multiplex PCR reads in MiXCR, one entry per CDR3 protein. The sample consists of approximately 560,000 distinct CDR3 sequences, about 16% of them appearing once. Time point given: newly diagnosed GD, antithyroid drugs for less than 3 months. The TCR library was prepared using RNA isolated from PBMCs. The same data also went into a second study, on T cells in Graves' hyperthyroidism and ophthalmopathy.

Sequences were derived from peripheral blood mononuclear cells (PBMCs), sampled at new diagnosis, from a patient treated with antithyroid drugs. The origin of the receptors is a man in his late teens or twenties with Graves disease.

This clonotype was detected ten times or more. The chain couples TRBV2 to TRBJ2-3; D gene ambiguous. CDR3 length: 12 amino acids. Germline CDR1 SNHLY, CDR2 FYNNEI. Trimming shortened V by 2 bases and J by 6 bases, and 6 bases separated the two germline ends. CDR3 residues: CASSEFGDTQYF. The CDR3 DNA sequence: TGTGCCAGCAGTGAATTTGGGGATACGCAGTATTTT.

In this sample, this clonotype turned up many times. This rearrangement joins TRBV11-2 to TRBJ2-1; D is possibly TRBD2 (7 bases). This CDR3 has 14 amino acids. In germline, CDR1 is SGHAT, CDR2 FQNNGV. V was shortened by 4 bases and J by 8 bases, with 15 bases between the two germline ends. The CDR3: CASSSVRGAYEQFF. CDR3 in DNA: TGTGCCAGCAGCTCCGTTCGGGGGGCCTATGAGCAGTTCTTC.

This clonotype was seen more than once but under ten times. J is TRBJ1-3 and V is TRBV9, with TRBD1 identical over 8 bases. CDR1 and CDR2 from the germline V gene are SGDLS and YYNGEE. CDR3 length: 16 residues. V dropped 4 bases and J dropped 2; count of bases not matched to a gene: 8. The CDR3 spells CASSTRGTGTGNTIYF. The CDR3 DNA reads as TGTGCCAGCAGCACACGCGGGACAGGCACTGGAAACACCATATATTTT.

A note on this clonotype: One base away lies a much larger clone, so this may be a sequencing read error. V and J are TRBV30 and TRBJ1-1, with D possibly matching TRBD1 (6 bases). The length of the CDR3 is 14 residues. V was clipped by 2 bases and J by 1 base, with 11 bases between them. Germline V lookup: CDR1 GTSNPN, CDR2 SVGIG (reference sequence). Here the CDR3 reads CAWSWGQENTEAFF. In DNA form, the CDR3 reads TGTGCCTGGAGTTGGGGGCAGGAGAACACTGAAGCTTTCTTT.

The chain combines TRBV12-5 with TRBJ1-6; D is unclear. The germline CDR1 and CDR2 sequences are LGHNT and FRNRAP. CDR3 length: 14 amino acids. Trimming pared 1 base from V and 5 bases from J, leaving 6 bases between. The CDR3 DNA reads TGTGCTAGTGGTTTGGGAGTAAATAATTCACCCCTCCACTTT. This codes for CASGLGVNNSPLHF.

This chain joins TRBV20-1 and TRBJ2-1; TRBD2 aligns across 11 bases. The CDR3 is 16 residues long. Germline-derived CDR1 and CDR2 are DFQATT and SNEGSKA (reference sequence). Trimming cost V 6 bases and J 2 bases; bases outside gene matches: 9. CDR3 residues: CSATNLAGGTYNEQFF. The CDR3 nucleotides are TGCAGTGCAACGAATCTAGCGGGGGGTACCTACAATGAGCAGTTCTTC.

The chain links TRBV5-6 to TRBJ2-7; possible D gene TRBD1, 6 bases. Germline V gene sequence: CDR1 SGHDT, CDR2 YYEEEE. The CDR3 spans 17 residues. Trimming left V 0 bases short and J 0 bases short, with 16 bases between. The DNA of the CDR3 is TGTGCCAGCAGCTTGGGGAACAGGGCGTTCAACTCCTACGAGCAGTACTTC. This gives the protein CASSLGNRAFNSYEQYF.

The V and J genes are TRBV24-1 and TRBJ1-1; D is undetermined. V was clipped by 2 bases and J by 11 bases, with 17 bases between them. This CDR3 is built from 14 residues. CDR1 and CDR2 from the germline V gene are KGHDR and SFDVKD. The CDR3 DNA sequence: TGTGCCACCAGTGATTCACAGACCCGGAATGCGGCTTTCTTT. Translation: CATSDSQTRNAAFF.

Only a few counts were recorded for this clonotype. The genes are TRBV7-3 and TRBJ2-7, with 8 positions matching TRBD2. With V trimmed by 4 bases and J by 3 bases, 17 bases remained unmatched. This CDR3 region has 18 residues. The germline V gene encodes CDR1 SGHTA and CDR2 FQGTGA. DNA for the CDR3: TGTGCCAGCAGCTCGGGGTGGTGGATCCAGCGGGGGCACTACGAGCAGTACTTC. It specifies CASSSGWWIQRGHYEQYF.